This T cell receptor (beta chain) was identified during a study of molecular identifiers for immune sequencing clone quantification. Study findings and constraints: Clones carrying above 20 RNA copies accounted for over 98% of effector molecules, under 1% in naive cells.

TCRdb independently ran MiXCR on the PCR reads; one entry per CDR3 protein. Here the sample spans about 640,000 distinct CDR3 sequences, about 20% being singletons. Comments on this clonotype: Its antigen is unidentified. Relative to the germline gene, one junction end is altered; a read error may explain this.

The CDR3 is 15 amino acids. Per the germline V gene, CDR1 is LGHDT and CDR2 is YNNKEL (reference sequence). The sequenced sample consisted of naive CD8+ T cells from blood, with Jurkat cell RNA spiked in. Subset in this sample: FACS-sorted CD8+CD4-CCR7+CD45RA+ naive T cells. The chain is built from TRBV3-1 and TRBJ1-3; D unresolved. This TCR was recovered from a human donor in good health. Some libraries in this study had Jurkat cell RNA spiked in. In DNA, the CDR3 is TGTGCCAGCAGCCAAGGCGGATTGTCTGGAAACGCCATATATTTT. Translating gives CASSQGGLSGNAIYF.